These 30 T cell receptor beta chains were sequenced from one sample in a study of blood T cell repertoires in COVID-19. TCRdb keeps only in-frame clones here, not all; method: immunoSEQ multiplex PCR. The sample yields 85,000 to 95,000 clones, around 80% seen once. Specimen: peripheral blood. The receptors come from a man aged 70-80 years with acute or convalescent COVID-19.

The chain is built from TRBV28 and TRBJ2-3, with 14 bases lining up with TRBD2. The V segment lost 5 bases and the J segment 15 bases; nucleotides outside the gene matches: 19. The CDR3 runs to 17 residues. The germline V gene encodes CDR1 MDHEN and CDR2 SYDVKM. The CDR3 DNA is TGTGCCAGCAGTGCGAGCACCGGGACTAGCGGGAGTATAAGAGAATATTTT. Protein: CASSASTGTSGSIREYF. The entire variable domain, with the rest obtained from reference TRBV28 and TRBJ2-3, is as follows: DVKVTQSSRYLVKRTGEKVFLECVQDMDHENMFWYRQDPGLGLRLIYFSYDVKMKEKGDIPEGYSVSREKKERFSLILESASTNQTSMYLCASSASTGTSGSIREYFGPGTRLTVL.

V and J are TRBV19 and TRBJ2-3, with a possible D match to TRBD1 (5 bases). From germline, CDR1 is LNHDA and CDR2 SQIVND (reference sequence). V lost 4 bases and J lost 3, with 11 bases in between. This CDR3 comprises 14 residues. CDR3 amino acids: CASSTKGNTDTQYF. The CDR3 region has the DNA TGTGCCAGTAGTACTAAGGGGAATACAGATACGCAGTATTTT.

The chain couples TRBV5-4 to TRBJ1-1, with 7 positions matching TRBD1. The germline gives CDR1 SGHNT, CDR2 YYREEE (reference sequence). The CDR3 has 14 amino acids. V shed 2 bases and J 4 bases; nucleotides not matched to a gene: 5. DNA of the CDR3: TGTGCCAGCAGCTTAAGACAGGGATCCACTGAAGCTTTCTTT. Amino acid sequence: CASSLRQGSTEAFF.

A few counts support this clone. The chain couples TRBV5-8 to TRBJ1-3, with 7 bases fitting TRBD1. CDR1 is SGHTS, CDR2 YDEGEE, per germline. V gave up 6 bases and J gave up 0 bases; unmatched junction bases: 9. This CDR3 is built from 16 residues. CDR3 amino acids: CASTLGQTASGNTIYF. The CDR3 coding sequence is TGTGCCAGCACCCTGGGACAGACCGCCTCTGGAAACACCATATATTTT.

The rearrangement joins TRBV19 to TRBJ2-7; D may be TRBD1 (5 bases). V lost 5 bases and J lost 2, with 13 bases in between. Germline V gives CDR1 LNHDA, CDR2 SQIVND (reference sequence). CDR3 length: 14 residues. The CDR3 spells CASSATPRAYEQYF. CDR3 DNA sequence: TGTGCCAGTAGTGCCACCCCCAGGGCCTACGAGCAGTACTTC.

This clone was seen a few times. CDR3 region: CASSFGAGQKNTEAFF. The CDR3 bases are TGTGCCAGCTCATTTGGGGCCGGACAGAAAAACACTGAAGCTTTCTTT. The chain couples TRBV18 to TRBJ1-1; TRBD1 is a possible D gene (6 bases). This CDR3 is built from 16 residues. Trimming cost V 5 bases and J 2 bases, with 18 bases left between them. Per germline, CDR1 KGHSH and CDR2 LQKENI.

The chain joins TRBV6-5 to TRBJ1-3; 7 bases are shared with TRBD1. From germline, CDR1 is MNHEY and CDR2 SVGAGI. V was pared by 6 bases and J by 0 bases, with 5 bases of the junction left unmatched. This CDR3 is 15 amino acids long. The CDR3 protein is CASRDRSLSGNTIYF. CDR3 sequence (DNA): TGTGCCAGCAGGGACAGGAGCCTCTCTGGAAACACCATATATTTT.

This clone was seen a few times. The chain joins TRBV30 to TRBJ1-1; tentatively, D is TRBD1 (5 bases). CDR3 length: 13 residues. Trimming left V 0 bases short and J 1 base short, with 6 bases between. CDR1 is GTSNPN and CDR2 is SVGIG in the germline V gene (reference sequence). The CDR3 loop reads CAWSVDRNTEAFF. The CDR3 nucleotides are TGTGCCTGGAGTGTAGACAGGAACACTGAAGCTTTCTTT.

This clone was picked up a small number of times. The chain employs TRBV7-8 and TRBJ2-5; the D gene is possibly TRBD2 (6 bases). This CDR3 contains 17 residues. Between the trimmed V and J ends, which lost 1 base and 5 bases, there was a span of 20 bases. Germline CDR1 reads SGHVS; CDR2 reads FQNEAQ. CDR3 sequence (DNA): TGTGCCAGCAGCTTAGGTGGAGGGGCGTTGGTCCGGGAGACCCAGTACTTC. Protein sequence: CASSLGGGALVRETQYF.

This clone has only one observation. This chain joins TRBV7-9 and TRBJ1-1; the D is unclear. Germline V gene lookup returns CDR1 SEHNR and CDR2 FQNEAQ (reference sequence). Trimming took 2 bases from V and 5 from J, leaving 12 bases between them. The CDR3 runs to 14 residues. The CDR3 reads CASSLSAGGTEAFF. In DNA form, the CDR3 reads TGTGCCAGCAGCTTATCGGCAGGAGGGACTGAAGCTTTCTTT.

The V call is TRBV2, the J call TRBJ2-5, with a possible D match to TRBD2 (5 bases). There are 16 residues in the CDR3. Germline lookup yields CDR1 SNHLY and CDR2 FYNNEI. V was shortened by 6 bases and J by 4 bases, with 21 bases between the two germline ends. CDR3 in DNA: TGTGCCAGCAGCCAGACCGACTCGGGGATGGGAGAGACCCAGTACTTC. It encodes CASSQTDSGMGETQYF.

The chain is built from TRBV2 and TRBJ1-6; D may be TRBD1 (6 bases). The CDR3 length is 15 residues. From germline, CDR1 is SNHLY and CDR2 FYNNEI. V was trimmed by 8 bases and J by 6 bases, leaving 17 bases between them. The CDR3 loop is CASQQGTLVNSPLHF. DNA for the CDR3: TGTGCCAGCCAACAGGGTACACTAGTTAATTCACCCCTCCACTTT.

This clone was detected only a few times. J is TRBJ1-3 and V is TRBV5-1, with 8 bases that match TRBD1. Looked up from germline, CDR1 is SGHRS and CDR2 is YFSETQ. The CDR3 sequence is 16 residues long. V lost 4 bases, J lost 4 bases, and 10 bases stayed unmatched. CDR3: CASSQGSGTGGNTIYF. The CDR3 nucleotides read TGCGCCAGCAGCCAGGGATCCGGGACAGGAGGAAACACCATATATTTT.

The chain combines TRBV3-1 (or the pseudogene TRBV3-2) with TRBJ1-1; no clear D. The CDR3 totals 14 residues. V lost 2 bases and J 1 base, leaving 8 bases between the germline ends. Per germline, CDR1 LGHDT and CDR2 YNNKEL (reference sequence). CDR3 bases: TGTGCCAGCAGCCAAAATAGTGGGAACACTGAAGCTTTCTTT. Translating gives CASSQNSGNTEAFF.

This chain links TRBV6-5 with TRBJ2-1; 7 bases agree with TRBD1. The CDR3 runs to 15 residues. Germline V gives CDR1 MNHEY, CDR2 SVGAGI. Trimming removed 0 bases from V and 9 bases from J; junction bases left unmatched: 8. In nucleotides, the CDR3 is TGTGCCAGCAGTTACTCGACAGGGCTAGGGACTGAGCAGTTCTTC. Translation: CASSYSTGLGTEQFF.

This clone was found a few times. The V call is TRBV27, the J call TRBJ2-3, with TRBD2 matching over 9 bases. The V gene's germline CDR1 is MNHEY and CDR2 SMNVEV (reference sequence). The CDR3 has 16 amino acids. Here the CDR3 DNA reads TGTGCTATTGAAAGGAGGGTAGCGGGAGTTCCAGATACGCAGTATTTT. Amino acids: CAIERRVAGVPDTQYF.

As DNA, the CDR3 is TGTGCCAGCACCCTGGCTAGCGGGGGGTCCAATGAGCAGTTCTTC. This gives the protein CASTLASGGSNEQFF. The chain joins TRBV5-6 to TRBJ2-1; 11 bases fit TRBD2. V trimming: 6 bases; J trimming: 6 bases; junction bases outside the gene matches: 8. CDR1 and CDR2 from the germline V gene are SGHDT and YYEEEE. The CDR3 is 15 amino acids.

The genes are TRBV27 and TRBJ2-1; 9 positions match TRBD2. CDR1 and CDR2 (germline): MNHEY, SMNVEV (reference sequence). This CDR3 is built from 17 residues. Germline trimming cut 2 bases from V and 6 bases from J; bases unmatched to any gene: 11. The CDR3 DNA follows: TGTGCCAGCAGTTTAAGGGCCCTAGCGGGATTCAGCAATGAGCAGTTCTTC. It translates to CASSLRALAGFSNEQFF.

This clone was seen a single time. This chain connects TRBV30 to TRBJ2-2, with D unresolved. Germline-derived CDR1 and CDR2 are GTSNPN and SVGIG (reference sequence). This CDR3 is 13 amino acids long. Trimming shortened V by 4 bases and J by 1 base, and 7 bases separated the two germline ends. The CDR3 region has the DNA TGTGCCTGGAACTACGGGAACACCGGGGAGCTGTTTTTT. This translates into CAWNYGNTGELFF.

The chain couples TRBV5-1 to TRBJ2-1, with TRBD2 matching 13 bases. In germline, CDR1 is SGHRS, CDR2 YFSETQ. The CDR3 is 17 residues long. V shed 4 bases and J 8 bases; nucleotides not matched to a gene: 12. The CDR3 DNA is TGCGCCAGCAGCACCGGGACTAGCGGGGTTCGAGCCCATGAGCAGTTCTTC. Translated: CASSTGTSGVRAHEQFF.

The rearrangement joins TRBV19 to TRBJ2-1, with 10 bases identical to TRBD2. The CDR3 contains 16 residues. Trimming took 5 bases from V and 3 from J; bases not matched to a gene: 7. Germline V gives CDR1 LNHDA, CDR2 SQIVND (reference sequence). The CDR3 here is CASSLGSGGIYNEQFF. CDR3 coding DNA: TGTGCCAGTAGTTTGGGTAGCGGGGGGATCTACAATGAGCAGTTCTTC.

The chain has TRBV5-4 and TRBJ2-2; possible D gene TRBD2, 5 bases. The CDR3 is 15 amino acids. Germline loops: CDR1 SGHNT, CDR2 YYREEE (reference sequence). Trimming removed 4 bases at V and 2 bases at J, with 12 bases between. The CDR3 DNA reads TGTGCCAGCAGCGCAGGACTCGAAAACACCGGGGAGCTGTTTTTT. The encoded protein is CASSAGLENTGELFF. The whole variable domain, remainder taken from reference TRBV5-4 and TRBJ2-2, is ETGVTQSPTHLIKTRGQQVTLRCSSQSGHNTVSWYQQALGQGPQFIFQYYREEENGRGNFPPRFSGLQFPNYSSELNVNALELDDSALYLCASSAGLENTGELFFGEGSRLTVL.

J is TRBJ2-7 and V is TRBV5-4; TRBD2 matches 9 bases. This CDR3 comprises 15 residues. After removal of 4 bases from V and 0 bases from J, the junction contained 5 bases not matched to a gene. In germline, CDR1 is SGHNT, CDR2 YYREEE (reference sequence). The CDR3 sequence is CASSKSGGSSYEQYV. CDR3 nucleotide sequence: TGTGCCAGCAGCAAGAGCGGGGGGAGCTCCTACGAGCAGTACGTC.

V usage is TRBV7-9 and J usage is TRBJ2-3; 15 positions match TRBD2. V was clipped by 4 bases and J by 5 bases; unmatched bases: 7. This CDR3 is built from 17 residues. The germline V gene encodes CDR1 SEHNR and CDR2 FQNEAQ (reference sequence). The CDR3 DNA follows: TGTGCCAGCAGCTCCTGGACTAGCGGGGGGGTTATAGATACGCAGTATTTT. Amino acid sequence: CASSSWTSGGVIDTQYF.

The chain links TRBV2 to TRBJ1-3; D uncertain. V lost 2 bases and J 3 bases, leaving 8 bases between the germline ends. Germline V gene sequence: CDR1 SNHLY, CDR2 FYNNEI. This CDR3 spans 14 amino acids. The CDR3 coding sequence is TGTGCCAGCAGTGAATTCGCAGGTGGAAACACCATATATTTT. It codes for CASSEFAGGNTIYF. Full variable domain (outside the CDR3, taken from reference TRBV2 and TRBJ1-3): EPEVTQTPSHQVTQMGQEVILRCVPISNHLYFYWYRQILGQKVEFLVSFYNNEISEKSEIFDDQFSVERPDGSNFTLKIRSTKLEDSAMYFCASSEFAGGNTIYFGEGSWLTVV.

This rearrangement joins TRBV7-8 to TRBJ2-2; no clear D gene. The germline gives CDR1 SGHVS, CDR2 FQNEAQ. Trimming shortened V by 3 bases and J by 0 bases, and 11 bases separated the two germline ends. There are 16 residues in the CDR3. Written as DNA, the CDR3 is TGTGCCAGCAGCTTTACTATTATGACGAACACCGGGGAGCTGTTTTTT. It encodes CASSFTIMTNTGELFF.

The rearrangement joins TRBV24-1 to TRBJ2-3; 7 bases line up with TRBD2. J gave up 2 bases and V 3 bases, and 7 bases lay outside the gene matches. Germline values: CDR1 KGHDR, CDR2 SFDVKD. CDR3 length: 16 amino acids. Here the CDR3 reads CATSDAGVKYTDTQYF. CDR3 nucleotide sequence: TGTGCCACCAGTGATGCGGGAGTGAAGTACACAGATACGCAGTATTTT.

The V call is TRBV6-1, the J call TRBJ2-2, with a tentative D call TRBD1 (5 bases). With 3 bases removed from V and 1 base from J, the gap between germline ends came to 6 bases. The CDR3 contains 14 residues. Germline V CDR1 and CDR2: MNHNS, SASEGT. The CDR3 reads CASSDTGNTGELFF. DNA of the CDR3: TGTGCCAGCAGTGATACAGGGAACACCGGGGAGCTGTTTTTT.

This clone has only one observation. The rearrangement links TRBV10-3 to TRBJ1-5, with D possibly TRBD1 on 5 matching bases. This CDR3 contains 17 residues. Trimming cost V 0 bases and J 1 base, with 13 bases left between them. Germline values: CDR1 ENHRY, CDR2 SYGVKD. The CDR3 reads CAISESIWGGSNQPQHF. The CDR3 DNA sequence: TGTGCCATCAGTGAGTCTATATGGGGGGGGAGCAATCAGCCCCAGCATTTT.

This clone occurred once. V usage is TRBV14 and J usage is TRBJ2-7, with D possibly being TRBD2 (5 bases). This CDR3 is 19 amino acids long. Trimming shortened V by 4 bases and J by 9 bases, and 34 bases separated the two germline ends. Germline CDR1 is SGHDN and CDR2 is FVKESK. The CDR3 bases are TGTGCCAGCAGCCCCATACTGAGGGCCGTTGAGGGCCGGCGGAGAGTGCAGTACTTC. Amino acids: CASSPILRAVEGRRRVQYF.